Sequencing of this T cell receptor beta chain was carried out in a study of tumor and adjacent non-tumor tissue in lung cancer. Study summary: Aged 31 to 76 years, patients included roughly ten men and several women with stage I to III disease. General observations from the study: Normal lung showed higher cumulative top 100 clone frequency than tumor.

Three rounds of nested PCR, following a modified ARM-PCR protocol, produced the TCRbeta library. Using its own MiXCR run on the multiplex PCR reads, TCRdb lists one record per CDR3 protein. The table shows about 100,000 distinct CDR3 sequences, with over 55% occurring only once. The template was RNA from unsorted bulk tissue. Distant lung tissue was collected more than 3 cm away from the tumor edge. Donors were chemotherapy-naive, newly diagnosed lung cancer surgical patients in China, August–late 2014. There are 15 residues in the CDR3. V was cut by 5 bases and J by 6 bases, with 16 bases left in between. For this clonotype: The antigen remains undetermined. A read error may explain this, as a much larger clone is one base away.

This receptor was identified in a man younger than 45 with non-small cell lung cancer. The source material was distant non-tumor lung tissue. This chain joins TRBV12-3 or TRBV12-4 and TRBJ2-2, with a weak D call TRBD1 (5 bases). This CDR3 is CASSRSWGVPGELFF. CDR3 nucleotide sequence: TGTGCCAGCAGTCGTAGTTGGGGCGTTCCCGGGGAGCTGTTTTTT.